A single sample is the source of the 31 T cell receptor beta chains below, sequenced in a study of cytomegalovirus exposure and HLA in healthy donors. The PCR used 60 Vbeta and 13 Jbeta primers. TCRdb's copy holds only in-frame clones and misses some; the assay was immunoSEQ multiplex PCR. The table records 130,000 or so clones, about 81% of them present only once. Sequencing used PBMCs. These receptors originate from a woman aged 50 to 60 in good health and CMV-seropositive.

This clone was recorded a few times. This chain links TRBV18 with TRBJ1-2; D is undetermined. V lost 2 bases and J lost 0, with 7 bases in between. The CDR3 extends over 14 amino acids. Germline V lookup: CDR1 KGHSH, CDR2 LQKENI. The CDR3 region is CASSPTATNYGYTF. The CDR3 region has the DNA TGTGCCAGCTCACCAACAGCCACTAACTATGGCTACACCTTC.

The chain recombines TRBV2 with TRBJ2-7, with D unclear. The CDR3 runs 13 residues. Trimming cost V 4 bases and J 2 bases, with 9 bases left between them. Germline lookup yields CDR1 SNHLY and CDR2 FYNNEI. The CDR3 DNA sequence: TGTGCCAGCAGTGGAGTACCAACCTACGAGCAGTACTTC. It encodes CASSGVPTYEQYF.

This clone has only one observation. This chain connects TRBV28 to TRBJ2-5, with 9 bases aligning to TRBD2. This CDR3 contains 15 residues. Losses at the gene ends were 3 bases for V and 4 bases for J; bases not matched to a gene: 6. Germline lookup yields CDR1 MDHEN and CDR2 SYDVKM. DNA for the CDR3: TGTGCCAGCAGTTTTAGCGGGACTAGCAGAGAGACCCAGTACTTC. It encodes CASSFSGTSRETQYF.

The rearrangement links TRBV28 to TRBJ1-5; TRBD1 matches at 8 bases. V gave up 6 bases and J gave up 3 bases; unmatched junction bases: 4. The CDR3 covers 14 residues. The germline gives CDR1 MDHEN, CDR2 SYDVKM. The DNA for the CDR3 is TGTGCCAGCAGAGACAGGGGAGCCAATCAGCCCCAGCATTTT. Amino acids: CASRDRGANQPQHF.

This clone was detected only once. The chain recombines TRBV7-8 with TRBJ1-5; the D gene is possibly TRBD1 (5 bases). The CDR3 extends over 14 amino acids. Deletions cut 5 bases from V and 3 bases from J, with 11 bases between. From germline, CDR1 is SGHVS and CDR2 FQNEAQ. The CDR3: CASSPTANNQPQHF. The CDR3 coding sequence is TGTGCCAGCAGCCCGACAGCTAACAATCAGCCCCAGCATTTT.

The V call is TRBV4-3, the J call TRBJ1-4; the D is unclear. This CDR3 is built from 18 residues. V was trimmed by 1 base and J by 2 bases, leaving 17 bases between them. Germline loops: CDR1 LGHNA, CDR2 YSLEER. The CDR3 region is CASSQGGSTTATNEKLFF. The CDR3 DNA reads TGCGCCAGCAGCCAAGGCGGATCTACGACTGCGACTAATGAAAAACTGTTTTTT.

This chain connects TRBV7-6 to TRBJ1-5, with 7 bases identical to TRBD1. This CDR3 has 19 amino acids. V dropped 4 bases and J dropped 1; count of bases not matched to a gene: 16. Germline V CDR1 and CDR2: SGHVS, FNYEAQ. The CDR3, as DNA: TGTGCCAGCAGCTCCACGCGGACAGGAAGTACAGGGAGCAATCAGCCCCAGCATTTT. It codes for CASSSTRTGSTGSNQPQHF.

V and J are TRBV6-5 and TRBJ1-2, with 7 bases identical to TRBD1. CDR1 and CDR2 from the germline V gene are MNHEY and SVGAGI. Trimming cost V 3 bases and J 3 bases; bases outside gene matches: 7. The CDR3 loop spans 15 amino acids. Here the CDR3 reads CASSYRQGEDYGYTF. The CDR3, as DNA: TGTGCCAGCAGTTATAGGCAGGGGGAAGACTATGGCTACACCTTC.

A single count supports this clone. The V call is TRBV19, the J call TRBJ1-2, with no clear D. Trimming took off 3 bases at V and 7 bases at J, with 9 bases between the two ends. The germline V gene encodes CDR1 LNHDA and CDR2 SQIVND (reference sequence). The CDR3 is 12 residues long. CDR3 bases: TGTGCCAGTAGTATGAGGCGGAGTGGCTACACCTTC. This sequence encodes CASSMRRSGYTF.

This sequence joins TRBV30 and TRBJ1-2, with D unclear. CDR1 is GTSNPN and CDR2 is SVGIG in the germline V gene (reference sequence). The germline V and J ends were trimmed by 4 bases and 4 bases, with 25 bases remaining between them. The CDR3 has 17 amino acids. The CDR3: CAWNGKGGRAHFYGYTF. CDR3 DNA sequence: TGTGCCTGGAACGGTAAGGGAGGACGGGCTCACTTCTATGGCTACACCTTC.

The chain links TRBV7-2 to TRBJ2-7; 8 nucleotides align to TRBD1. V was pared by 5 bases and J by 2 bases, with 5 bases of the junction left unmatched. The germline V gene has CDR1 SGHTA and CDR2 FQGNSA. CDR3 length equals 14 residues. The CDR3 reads CASSRQGPPYEQYF. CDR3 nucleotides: TGTGCCAGCAGCCGACAGGGGCCTCCCTACGAGCAGTACTTC. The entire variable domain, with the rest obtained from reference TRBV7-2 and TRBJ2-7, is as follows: GAGVSQSPSNKVTEKGKDVELRCDPISGHTALYWYRQSLGQGLEFLIYFQGNSAPDKSGLPSDRFSAERTGGSVSTLTIQRTQQEDSAVYLCASSRQGPPYEQYFGPGTRLTVT.

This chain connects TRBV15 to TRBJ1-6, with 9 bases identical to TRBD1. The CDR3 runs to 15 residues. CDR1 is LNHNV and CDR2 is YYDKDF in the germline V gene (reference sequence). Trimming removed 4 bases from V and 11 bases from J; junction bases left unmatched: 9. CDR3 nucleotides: TGTGCCACCAGCACCGAACAGGGGGCATGGACACCCCTCCACTTT. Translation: CATSTEQGAWTPLHF.

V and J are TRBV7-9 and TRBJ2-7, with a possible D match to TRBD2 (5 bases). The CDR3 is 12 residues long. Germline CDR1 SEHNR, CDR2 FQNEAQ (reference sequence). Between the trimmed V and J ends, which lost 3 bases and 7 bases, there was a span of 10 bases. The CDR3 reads CASSFLAWEQYF. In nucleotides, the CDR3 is TGTGCCAGCAGCTTCTTAGCGTGGGAGCAGTACTTC. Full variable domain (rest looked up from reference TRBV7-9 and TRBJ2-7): DTGVSQNPRHKITKRGQNVTFRCDPISEHNRLYWYRQTLGQGPEFLTYFQNEAQLEKSRLLSDRFSAERPKGSFSTLEIQRTEQGDSAMYLCASSFLAWEQYFGPGTRLTVT.

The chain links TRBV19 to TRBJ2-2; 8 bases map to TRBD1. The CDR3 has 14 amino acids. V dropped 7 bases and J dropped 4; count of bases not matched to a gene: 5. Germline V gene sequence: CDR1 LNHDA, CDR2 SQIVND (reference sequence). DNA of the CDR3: TGTGCCAGTAATGGACAGGGATCCACCGGGGAGCTGTTTTTT. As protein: CASNGQGSTGELFF.

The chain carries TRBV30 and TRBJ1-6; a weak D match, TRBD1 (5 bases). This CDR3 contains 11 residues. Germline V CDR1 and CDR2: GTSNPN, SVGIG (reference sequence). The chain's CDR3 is CAHGWGAPLHF. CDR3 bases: TGTGCTCACGGATGGGGGGCACCCCTCCACTTT.

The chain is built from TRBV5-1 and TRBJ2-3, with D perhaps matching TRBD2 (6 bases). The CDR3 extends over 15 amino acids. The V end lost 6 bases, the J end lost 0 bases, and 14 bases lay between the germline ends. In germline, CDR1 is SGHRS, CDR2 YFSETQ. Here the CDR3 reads CASTTSGVSTDTQYF. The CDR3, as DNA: TGCGCCAGCACCACATCGGGGGTGAGCACAGATACGCAGTATTTT.

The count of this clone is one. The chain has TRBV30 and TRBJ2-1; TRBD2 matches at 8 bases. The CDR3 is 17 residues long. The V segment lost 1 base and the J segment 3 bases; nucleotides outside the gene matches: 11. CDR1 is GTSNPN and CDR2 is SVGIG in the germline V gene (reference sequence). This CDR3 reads CAWSGRVSGRSYNEQFF. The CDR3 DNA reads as TGTGCCTGGAGTGGAAGGGTGAGCGGGAGAAGCTACAATGAGCAGTTCTTC.

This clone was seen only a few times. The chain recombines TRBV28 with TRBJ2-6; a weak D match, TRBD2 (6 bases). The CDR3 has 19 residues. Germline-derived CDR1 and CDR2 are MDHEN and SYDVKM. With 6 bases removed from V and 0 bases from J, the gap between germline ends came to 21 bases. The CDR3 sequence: CASRNLRGTPSSGANVLTF. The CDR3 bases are TGTGCCAGCAGAAACCTCCGGGGGACTCCATCCTCTGGGGCCAACGTCCTGACTTTC.

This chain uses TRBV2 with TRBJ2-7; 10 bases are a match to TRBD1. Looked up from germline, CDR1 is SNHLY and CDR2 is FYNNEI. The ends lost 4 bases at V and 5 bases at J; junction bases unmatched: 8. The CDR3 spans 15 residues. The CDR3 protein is CASSVSRGQGNEQYF. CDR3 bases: TGTGCCAGCAGTGTAAGCCGGGGACAGGGGAACGAGCAGTACTTC.

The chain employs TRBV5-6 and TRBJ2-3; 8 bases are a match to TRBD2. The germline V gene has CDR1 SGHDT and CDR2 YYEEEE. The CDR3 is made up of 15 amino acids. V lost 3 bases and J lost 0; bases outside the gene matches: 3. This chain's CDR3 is CASSWGLESTDTQYF. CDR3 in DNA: TGTGCCAGCAGCTGGGGACTAGAGAGCACAGATACGCAGTATTTT.

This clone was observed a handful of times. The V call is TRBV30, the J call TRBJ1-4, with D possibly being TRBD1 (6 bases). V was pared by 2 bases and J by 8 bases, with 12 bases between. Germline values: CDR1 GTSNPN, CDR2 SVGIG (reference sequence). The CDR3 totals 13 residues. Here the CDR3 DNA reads TGTGCCTGGAGTATGGACAGTGGGGAAAAACTGTTTTTT. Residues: CAWSMDSGEKLFF.

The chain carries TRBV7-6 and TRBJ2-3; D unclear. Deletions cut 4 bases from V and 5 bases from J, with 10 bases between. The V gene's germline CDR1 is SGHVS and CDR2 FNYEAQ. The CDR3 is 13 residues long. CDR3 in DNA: TGTGCCAGCAGCTCCCCTATGATAGATACGCAGTATTTT. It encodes CASSSPMIDTQYF.

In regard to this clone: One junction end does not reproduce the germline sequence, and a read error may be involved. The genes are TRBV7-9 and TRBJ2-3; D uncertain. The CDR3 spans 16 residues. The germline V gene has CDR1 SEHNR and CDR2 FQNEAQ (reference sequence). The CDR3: CSSRSSTPLDTDTQYF. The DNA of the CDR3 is TGTTCCAGCAGATCCTCAACTCCTCTCGACACAGATACGCAGTATTTT.

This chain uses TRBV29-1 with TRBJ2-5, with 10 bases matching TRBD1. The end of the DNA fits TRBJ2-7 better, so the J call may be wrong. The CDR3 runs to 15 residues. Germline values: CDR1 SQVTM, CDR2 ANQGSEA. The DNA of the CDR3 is TGCAGCGTTGAAATCCCGACAGGGGGCACCTACGAGCAGTACTTC. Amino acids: CSVEIPTGGTYEQYF.

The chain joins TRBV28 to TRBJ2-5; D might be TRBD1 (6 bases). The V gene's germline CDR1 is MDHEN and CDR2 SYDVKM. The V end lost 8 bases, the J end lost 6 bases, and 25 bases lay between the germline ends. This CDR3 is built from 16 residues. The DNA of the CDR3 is TGTGCCAGCCGACGACCCGGGACACCGGGTGCGAAGACCCAGTACTTC. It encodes CASRRPGTPGAKTQYF.

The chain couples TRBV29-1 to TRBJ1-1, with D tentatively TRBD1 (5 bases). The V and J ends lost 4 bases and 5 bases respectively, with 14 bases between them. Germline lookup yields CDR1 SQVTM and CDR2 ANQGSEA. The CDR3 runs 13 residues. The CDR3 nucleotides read TGCAGCGTTGGTGGACGTGGGGGGACTGAAGCTTTCTTT. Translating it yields CSVGGRGGTEAFF.

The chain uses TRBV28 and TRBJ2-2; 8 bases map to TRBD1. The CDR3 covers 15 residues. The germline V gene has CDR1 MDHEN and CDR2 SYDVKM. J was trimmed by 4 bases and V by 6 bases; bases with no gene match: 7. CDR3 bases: TGTGCCAGCAGGCCGGGACAGGCGGGCACCGGGGAGCTGTTTTTT. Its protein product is CASRPGQAGTGELFF. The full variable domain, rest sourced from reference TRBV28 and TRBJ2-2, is DVKVTQSSRYLVKRTGEKVFLECVQDMDHENMFWYRQDPGLGLRLIYFSYDVKMKEKGDIPEGYSVSREKKERFSLILESASTNQTSMYLCASRPGQAGTGELFFGEGSRLTVL.

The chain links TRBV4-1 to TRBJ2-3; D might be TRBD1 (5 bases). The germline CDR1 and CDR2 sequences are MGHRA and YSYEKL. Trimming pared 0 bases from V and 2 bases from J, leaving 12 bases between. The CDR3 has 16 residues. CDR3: CASSQDVGVHTDTQYF. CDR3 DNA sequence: TGCGCCAGCAGCCAAGATGTAGGGGTACACACAGATACGCAGTATTTT.

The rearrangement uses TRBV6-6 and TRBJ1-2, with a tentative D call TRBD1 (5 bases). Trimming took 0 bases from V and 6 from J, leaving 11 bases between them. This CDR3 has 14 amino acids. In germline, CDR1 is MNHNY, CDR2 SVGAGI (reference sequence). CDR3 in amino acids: CASSYSGAGNGYTF. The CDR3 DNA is TGTGCCAGCAGTTACTCTGGGGCAGGGAATGGCTACACCTTC.

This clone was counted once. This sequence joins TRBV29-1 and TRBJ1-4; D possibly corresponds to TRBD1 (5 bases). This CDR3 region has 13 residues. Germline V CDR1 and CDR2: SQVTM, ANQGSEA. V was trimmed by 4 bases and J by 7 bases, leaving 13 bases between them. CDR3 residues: CSVGFDSREKLFF. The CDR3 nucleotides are TGCAGCGTTGGTTTCGACAGCCGTGAAAAACTGTTTTTT.

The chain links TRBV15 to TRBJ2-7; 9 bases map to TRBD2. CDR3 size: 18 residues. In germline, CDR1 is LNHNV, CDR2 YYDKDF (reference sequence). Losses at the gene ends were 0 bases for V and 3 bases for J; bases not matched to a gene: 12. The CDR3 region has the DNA TGTGCCACCAGCAGAGACCCATCACGCGGGAGGGCTGGCTACGAGCAGTACTTC. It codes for CATSRDPSRGRAGYEQYF.